This passage covers 32 T cell receptor beta chains from one sample sequenced in a study of CD8+CD57+ T cells in acquired aplastic anemia. Profiling that covered TCR beta VDJ and CDR3 relied on genomic DNA as its template. TCRdb reanalysed the reads using MiXCR and keeps one entry per CDR3 protein. This table holds about 240,000 distinct CDR3 sequences, about 44% found once. Previously, flow cytometry had revealed CD8+CD57+ cell expansion in the patients chosen for sequencing. The sequenced sample was sorted CD4+, CD8+, or CD8+CD57+ T cells (not recorded which) from PBMCs. The receptor source for this set is a human donor with aplastic anemia.

The J gene is TRBJ2-7, the V gene TRBV2; 7 bases agree with TRBD1. Germline values: CDR1 SNHLY, CDR2 FYNNEI. The CDR3 runs to 15 residues. Trimming cost V 8 bases and J 0 bases; bases outside gene matches: 10. The CDR3 DNA reads TGTGCCAGCGGGGAACAGGGGTTGCCCTCCTACGAGCAGTACTTC. As protein: CASGEQGLPSYEQYF. Variable domain in full (rest from reference TRBV2 and TRBJ2-7): EPEVTQTPSHQVTQMGQEVILRCVPISNHLYFYWYRQILGQKVEFLVSFYNNEISEKSEIFDDQFSVERPDGSNFTLKIRSTKLEDSAMYFCASGEQGLPSYEQYFGPGTRLTVT.

This clonotype was found many times. The chain uses TRBV7-6 and TRBJ2-2; 7 bases are a match to TRBD2. Trimming removed 1 base from V and 3 bases from J; junction bases left unmatched: 5. The CDR3 totals 16 residues. In germline, CDR1 is SGHVS, CDR2 FNYEAQ. DNA of the CDR3: TGTGCCAGCAGCTTAGAGGCGGCGGGGGACACCGGGGAGCTGTTTTTT. This codes for CASSLEAAGDTGELFF.

This clonotype was recorded at least ten times. The chain combines TRBV7-9 with TRBJ2-2; D is ambiguous. This CDR3 spans 12 amino acids. Germline V gene sequence: CDR1 SEHNR, CDR2 FQNEAQ (reference sequence). Trimming left V 5 bases short and J 6 bases short, with 7 bases between. CDR3 sequence reads: CASSIQSGELFF. The CDR3 region has the DNA TGTGCCAGCAGCATCCAGTCCGGGGAGCTGTTTTTT.

The sample holds one count of this clonotype. V is TRBV14 and J is TRBJ1-6; D might be TRBD1 (6 bases). This CDR3 has 13 residues. V lost 7 bases, J lost 7 bases, and 11 bases lay in between. Germline V lookup: CDR1 SGHDN, CDR2 FVKESK. CDR3 region: CASNRDINSPLHF. DNA of the CDR3: TGTGCCAGCAACCGGGACATCAATTCACCCCTCCACTTT.

CDR3 protein: CSAIKTGNTEAFF. The CDR3, as DNA: TGCAGTGCGATTAAAACAGGGAACACTGAAGCTTTCTTT. The chain links TRBV20-1 to TRBJ1-1, with a possible D match to TRBD1 (5 bases). Germline loops: CDR1 DFQATT, CDR2 SNEGSKA (reference sequence). V lost 6 bases and J 1 base, leaving 12 bases between the germline ends. This CDR3 is built from 13 residues.

This CDR3 is CASSQDADYLYNEQYF. The CDR3 coding sequence is TGTGCCAGCAGCCAAGATGCGGACTACCTCTACAATGAGCAGTACTTC. This rearrangement joins TRBV3-1 to TRBJ2-7, with a weak D call TRBD2 (6 bases). Trimming stripped 0 bases from V and 7 bases from J, with 19 bases between. The CDR3 runs 16 residues. In germline, CDR1 is LGHDT, CDR2 YNNKEL (reference sequence).

This clonotype was counted many times. The genes are TRBV10-2 and TRBJ1-5, with D possibly being TRBD1 (6 bases). V was trimmed by 4 bases and J by 0 bases, leaving 13 bases between them. CDR1 WSHSY and CDR2 SAAADI come from the germline V gene. This CDR3 is 16 amino acids long. The CDR3 region has the DNA TGCGCCAGCAGTGGCCCACAGGGCATTAGCAATCAGCCCCAGCATTTT. Translated: CASSGPQGISNQPQHF.

This clonotype was detected ten times or more. The rearrangement joins TRBV19 to TRBJ1-3; D is possibly TRBD1 (5 bases). Trimming stripped 9 bases from V and 4 bases from J, with 31 bases between. Germline V lookup: CDR1 LNHDA, CDR2 SQIVND (reference sequence). The CDR3 length is 19 residues. The chain's CDR3 is CASKFKGQLDGDPGNTIYF. DNA of the CDR3: TGTGCCAGCAAATTCAAGGGGCAACTGGACGGGGACCCAGGAAACACCATATATTTT.

This clonotype was seen many times. DNA for the CDR3: TGCAGTGCTAGTTCCATCGACGGGTCCTACAATGAGCAGTTCTTC. It translates to CSASSIDGSYNEQFF. V usage is TRBV20-1 and J usage is TRBJ2-1; D gene ambiguous. The V end was cut by 3 bases, the J end by 1 base, with 13 bases between. From germline, CDR1 is DFQATT and CDR2 SNEGSKA (reference sequence). The CDR3 covers 15 residues.

This clonotype was observed a handful of times. The rearrangement joins TRBV9 to TRBJ2-7; D perhaps matches TRBD2 (6 bases). CDR1 and CDR2 (germline): SGDLS, YYNGEE. V lost 3 bases and J 3 bases, leaving 13 bases between the germline ends. The CDR3 runs to 14 residues. The CDR3 DNA is TGTGCCAGCAGCGGACCGGGACTGTTCTACGAGCAGTACTTC. Its translation is CASSGPGLFYEQYF. The entire variable domain, with the rest obtained from reference TRBV9 and TRBJ2-7, is as follows: DSGVTQTPKHLITATGQRVTLRCSPRSGDLSVYWYQQSLDQGLQFLIQYYNGEERAKGNILERFSAQQFPDLHSELNLSSLELGDSALYFCASSGPGLFYEQYFGPGTRLTVT.

The rearrangement uses TRBV15 and TRBJ2-3, with D unresolved. CDR1 and CDR2 (germline): LNHNV, YYDKDF (reference sequence). The CDR3 loop spans 13 amino acids. Trimming shortened V by 0 bases and J by 6 bases, and 7 bases separated the two germline ends. CDR3 nucleotides: TGTGCCACCAGCAGAGATTGGGATGATACGCAGTATTTT. Translating it yields CATSRDWDDTQYF.

This clonotype was picked up many times. The chain combines TRBV7-8 with TRBJ1-6; D gene uncertain. Germline-derived CDR1 and CDR2 are SGHVS and FQNEAQ. V was trimmed by 1 base and J by 3 bases, leaving 7 bases between them. The CDR3 extends over 15 amino acids. The CDR3 bases are TGTGCCAGCAGCTTAGGGCAGAACTATAATTCACCCCTCCACTTT. This encodes CASSLGQNYNSPLHF. The entire variable domain, with the rest obtained from reference TRBV7-8 and TRBJ1-6, is as follows: GAGVSQSPRYKVAKRGQDVALRCDPISGHVSLFWYQQALGQGPEFLTYFQNEAQLDKSGLPSDRFFAERPEGSVSTLKIQRTQQEDSAVYLCASSLGQNYNSPLHFGNGTRLTVT.

This clonotype was seen just once. The chain joins TRBV12-3 or TRBV12-4 to TRBJ2-7, with D possibly matching TRBD2 (5 bases). CDR3 length: 17 residues. The V gene lost 6 bases and the J gene lost 2 bases, with 23 bases spanning the gap. The CDR3 sequence: CASSQMWETRSAYEQYF. The CDR3 coding sequence is TGTGCCAGCAGCCAAATGTGGGAGACACGAAGCGCCTACGAGCAGTACTTC.

The rearrangement joins TRBV9 to TRBJ2-3, with 12 bases fitting TRBD2. The V gene's germline CDR1 is SGDLS and CDR2 YYNGEE. Losses at the gene ends were 3 bases for V and 3 bases for J; bases not matched to a gene: 2. The CDR3 sequence is 15 residues long. CDR3 region: CASSATSGRTDTQYF. In DNA, the CDR3 is TGTGCCAGCAGCGCGACTAGCGGGAGAACAGATACGCAGTATTTT.

The genes are TRBV10-3 and TRBJ1-1; D perhaps matches TRBD1 (5 bases). Trimming pared 7 bases from V and 2 bases from J, leaving 14 bases between. Germline V CDR1 and CDR2: ENHRY, SYGVKD. The CDR3 is 14 amino acids. The CDR3 DNA follows: TGTGCCATCAACCCGACAGAGAGTAACACTGAAGCTTTCTTT. It translates to CAINPTESNTEAFF.

CDR3 bases: TGTGCCAGCAGCCCCCGGGGGTACACTATTGGGTATCAGCCCCAGCATTTT. Translation: CASSPRGYTIGYQPQHF. The chain is built from TRBV7-9 and TRBJ1-5; tentatively, D is TRBD1 (5 bases). V was shortened by 5 bases and J by 5 bases, with 22 bases between the two germline ends. Germline CDR1 is SEHNR and CDR2 is FQNEAQ (reference sequence). This CDR3 is 17 amino acids long.

Notes on this clonotype: Its ends do not fully match the called genes, so a read error is possible. The genes are TRBV20-1 and TRBJ1-2; possible D gene TRBD1, 6 bases. Germline V CDR1 and CDR2: DFQATT, SNEGSKA (reference sequence). The length of the CDR3 is 12 residues. The CDR3 coding sequence is TGCAGTGCTAGAGGGACAGCGTATGACTACACCTTC. Translation gives CSARGTAYDYTF.

This clonotype was seen repeatedly, ten times or more. The chain uses TRBV9 and TRBJ1-1; possible D gene TRBD1, 5 bases. The CDR3 length is 15 residues. From germline, CDR1 is SGDLS and CDR2 YYNGEE. V was pared by 0 bases and J by 0 bases, with 9 bases between. The CDR3, as DNA: TGTGCCAGCAGCGTAGTGGAGGACATGAACACTGAAGCTTTCTTT. Translation gives CASSVVEDMNTEAFF.

This clonotype was recorded many times. This chain joins TRBV29-1 and TRBJ2-7; 11 bases agree with TRBD2. The CDR3 runs to 13 residues. The V segment lost 4 bases and the J segment 3 bases; nucleotides outside the gene matches: 2. CDR1 SQVTM and CDR2 ANQGSEA come from the germline V gene. Here the CDR3 DNA reads TGCAGCGTTGTAGGGACTAGCGGCTACGAGCAGTACTTC. Encoded protein: CSVVGTSGYEQYF.

Regarding this clonotype: Sequence at one end of the junction differs from germline and may be a read error. V is TRBV7-2 and J is TRBJ1-2; 8 bases line up with TRBD1. This CDR3 has 18 residues. CDR1 SGHTA and CDR2 FQGNSA come from the germline V gene. CDR3 sequence reads: CASSQDGYGQGYNYGYTF. The CDR3 DNA is TGCGCCAGCAGCCAAGATGGGTACGGACAGGGATATAACTATGGCTACACCTTC. The full variable domain, its missing parts supplied by reference TRBV7-2 and TRBJ1-2, is GAGVSQSPSNKVTEKGKDVELRCDPISGHTALYWYRQSLGQGLEFLIYFQGNSAPDKSGLPSDRFSAERTGGSVSTLTIQRTQQEDSAVYLCASSQDGYGQGYNYGYTFGSGTRLTVV.

Many counts were recorded for this clonotype. The chain recombines TRBV24-1 with TRBJ2-2, with D possibly being TRBD1 or TRBD2 (5 bases each). The CDR3 consists of 16 residues. V lost 3 bases and J lost 2, with 12 bases in between. CDR1 is KGHDR, CDR2 SFDVKD, per germline. CDR3 in amino acids: CATSDGGTYNTGELFF. In DNA form, the CDR3 reads TGTGCCACCAGTGATGGGGGTACCTATAACACCGGGGAGCTGTTTTTT.

The genes are TRBV29-1 and TRBJ1-2; D is unresolved. CDR3 size: 14 residues. Deletions cut 3 bases from V and 5 bases from J, with 16 bases between. Germline CDR1 SQVTM, CDR2 ANQGSEA. The CDR3 DNA reads as TGCAGCGTTGATTATGTCACGGATGATTATGGCTACACCTTC. Protein: CSVDYVTDDYGYTF.

With regard to this clonotype: Germline and junction disagree at one end, which may indicate a read error. The CDR3 bases are TGTGCCAGCAGCAGAGATTCCTCCTCCTATAATTCACCCCTCCACTTT. Translated, it gives CASSRDSSSYNSPLHF. V is TRBV5-1 and J is TRBJ1-6; D remains unclear. The V gene's germline CDR1 is SGHRS and CDR2 YFSETQ. The CDR3 loop spans 16 amino acids.

The rearrangement joins TRBV7-9 to TRBJ1-3, with D possibly being TRBD1 (5 bases). The V and J ends lost 8 bases and 4 bases respectively, with 12 bases between them. Germline V gives CDR1 SEHNR, CDR2 FQNEAQ (reference sequence). The CDR3 is 13 amino acids. The CDR3 coding sequence is TGTGCCAGCGGGGGACGGTTAGGAAACACCATATATTTT. It encodes CASGGRLGNTIYF.

The chain uses TRBV20-1 and TRBJ2-7, with D possibly matching TRBD2 (6 bases). The germline V gene encodes CDR1 DFQATT and CDR2 SNEGSKA (reference sequence). CDR3 length: 12 residues. Between the trimmed V and J ends, which lost 3 bases and 2 bases, there was a span of 8 bases. CDR3 loop: CSASGGTYEQYF. DNA of the CDR3: TGCAGTGCTAGCGGGGGAACCTACGAGCAGTACTTC.

This clonotype appeared many times. The rearrangement links TRBV24-1 to TRBJ2-1, with 11 bases identical to TRBD1. Looked up from germline, CDR1 is KGHDR and CDR2 is SFDVKD. CDR3 length equals 18 residues. The V and J ends lost 3 bases and 9 bases, in that order; junction bases with no gene match: 15. The CDR3: CATSDRTGGETGKSEQFF. In DNA, the CDR3 is TGTGCCACCAGTGATAGGACAGGGGGCGAGACGGGGAAGAGTGAGCAGTTCTTC.

This clonotype was observed a single time. This CDR3 is missing its conserved last phenylalanine or tryptophan, likely due to a read error. The chain uses TRBV6-2 or TRBV6-3 and TRBJ2-1; TRBD1 agrees at 7 bases. The CDR3 spans 15 residues. CDR1 and CDR2 (germline): MNHEY, SVGEGT. V was clipped by 5 bases and J by 4 bases; unmatched bases: 8. CDR3 nucleotide sequence: TGTGCCAGCAGTCAGTCTAGGACAGGTTACAATGAGCAGTTCCTC. This gives the protein CASSQSRTGYNEQFL.

The genes are TRBV30 and TRBJ1-1; D is ambiguous. This CDR3 is 12 amino acids long. Germline CDR1 GTSNPN, CDR2 SVGIG (reference sequence). Trimming removed 1 base from V and 6 bases from J, with 9 bases in between. The CDR3 protein is CAWSAPSSEAFF. The CDR3 region has the DNA TGTGCCTGGAGTGCCCCCTCCTCTGAAGCTTTCTTT.

The chain combines TRBV7-2 with TRBJ1-4, with 8 bases that match TRBD1. This CDR3 comprises 14 residues. Germline assignment: CDR1 SGHTA and CDR2 FQGNSA. Germline trimming cut 1 base from V and 8 bases from J; bases unmatched to any gene: 3. This CDR3 reads CASSLDRGIEKLFF. For the CDR3, the DNA is TGTGCCAGCAGCTTAGACAGGGGGATCGAAAAACTGTTTTTT.

This chain connects TRBV2 to TRBJ1-2, with 9 bases fitting TRBD1. There are 14 residues in the CDR3. J lost 2 bases, V lost 3 bases, and 1 base had no gene match. The germline gives CDR1 SNHLY, CDR2 FYNNEI. Here the CDR3 reads CASSDTGGNYGYTF. The CDR3 DNA follows: TGTGCCAGCAGTGACACAGGGGGCAACTATGGCTACACCTTC.

This clonotype came up many times. The J gene is TRBJ2-5, the V gene TRBV5-1, with D tentatively TRBD2 (5 bases). Germline V CDR1 and CDR2: SGHRS, YFSETQ. V lost 3 bases and J lost 5, with 20 bases in between. This CDR3 comprises 16 residues. CDR3 loop: CASSSTLATAGETQYF. DNA for the CDR3: TGCGCCAGCAGCTCTACTTTAGCGACCGCCGGGGAGACCCAGTACTTC.

A note on this clonotype: The DNA is omitted, as the CDR3 cannot be located on it reliably, and the CDR3 follows TCRdb's listing. The CDR3 here is CASWDGSCFLEEETQYF. V gene TRBV7-9 combines with J gene TRBJ2-5; the table's D call TRBD2 went unverified against the DNA. The CDR3 is 17 amino acids long, termini counted. Germline V CDR1 and CDR2: SEHNR, FQNEAQ (reference sequence).